The following is a T cell receptor beta chain sequence with its context. This clone was counted only a few times. No antigen is known for it. No quality values exist for individual bases; no much larger clone is one base distant. This sample stems from a study of cytomegalovirus exposure and HLA in healthy donors (TCRdb year 2017). About the full investigation: According to a later analysis, one platform produced both the 100 to 150 validation repertoires and the 720 or so repertoires of the first cohort. The study aimed to test whether signatures of past pathogen exposure could be identified by cataloging public T cell receptors. A separate validation cohort of over a hundred different subjects was used in addition to the 666-subject first cohort. The study combined high-throughput TCR immunosequencing, statistical association of individual TCRs with disease status, and machine learning to predict cytomegalovirus infection status.

Separate from the roughly 650-subject first cohort, the validation cohort of over 90 subjects was the group to which the donors belonged. The research as a whole found: It was suggested by the authors that the approach could potentially be generalized to other disease states and immunological phenotypes. A total of about 180 TCR beta chains were listed by the study as associated with cytomegalovirus. A few of the identified cytomegalovirus-associated TCR beta chains were confirmed in vitro to be specific for cytomegalovirus antigens. Across donors, most TCR sequences were observed very rarely, whereas some public TCRs were present in many individuals. Of the cluster scores, 90% to 95% were above 0 in a later analysis, which found that TCRs clustered in the first cohort also tended to co-occur in the 90 to 150 validation repertoires. The validation cohort had no HLA typing available for a later analysis, so co-occurrence within that cohort was assessed over all 130 or so repertoires. The classifier was reported to diagnose cytomegalovirus status with high specificity and sensitivity in both the original and validation cohorts.

From the cysteine through the phenylalanine, the CDR3 covers 11 amino acids. The only DNA kept is the CDR3, 33 bases in frame from the first base. The junction carries 3 bases between V and J, which are trimmed by 6 bases and 3 bases respectively. The CDR1 and CDR2 encoded by the germline V gene are MNHEY and SVGAGI. Library prep was done by the immunoSEQ multiplex PCR assay. As for the authors' bioinformatics: A statistical classification framework was developed to diagnose cytomegalovirus status using the catalog of TCR beta chain sequences. The table comes from immuneACCESS by way of TCRdb, which keeps in-frame sequences with V and J called. Part of the clones is missing from these tables; in studies checked, under half for an unresolved V gene and the rest for unknown reasons. V, J and clone size were drawn from that table, and D and trimming were deduced from the DNA. The sample includes fewer than 250,000 clones, with approximately 88% observed a single time. The top ten hold roughly 13% of the sample.

The receptor chain draws on TRBV6-5 and TRBJ1-3; the D gene assignment is ambiguous. The specimen sequenced was PBMCs. The sequence was obtained from a young woman in good health and CMV-seropositive. The nucleotide sequence is TGTGCCAGCAGCTTTGGAAACACCATATATTTT. Its coded protein is CASSFGNTIYF.